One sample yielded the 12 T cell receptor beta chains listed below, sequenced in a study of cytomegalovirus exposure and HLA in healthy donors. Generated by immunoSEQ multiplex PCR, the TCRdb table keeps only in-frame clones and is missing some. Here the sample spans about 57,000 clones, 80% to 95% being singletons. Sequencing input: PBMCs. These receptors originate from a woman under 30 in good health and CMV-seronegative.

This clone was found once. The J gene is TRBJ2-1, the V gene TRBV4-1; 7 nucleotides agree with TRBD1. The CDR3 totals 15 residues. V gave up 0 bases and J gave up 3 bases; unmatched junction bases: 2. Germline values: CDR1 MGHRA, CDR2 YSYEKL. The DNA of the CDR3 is TGCGCCAGCAGCCAAGACGGGACAGACTACAATGAGCAGTTCTTC. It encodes CASSQDGTDYNEQFF.

CDR3 coding DNA: TGCGCCAGCAGCCAGGCGACAGGGGGCGATGAAGCTTTCTTT. It encodes CASSQATGGDEAFF. This sequence joins TRBV4-1 and TRBJ1-1, with 10 bases that match TRBD1. Germline-derived CDR1 and CDR2 are MGHRA and YSYEKL. V was pared by 3 bases and J by 7 bases, with 5 bases of the junction left unmatched. The length of the CDR3 is 14 residues.

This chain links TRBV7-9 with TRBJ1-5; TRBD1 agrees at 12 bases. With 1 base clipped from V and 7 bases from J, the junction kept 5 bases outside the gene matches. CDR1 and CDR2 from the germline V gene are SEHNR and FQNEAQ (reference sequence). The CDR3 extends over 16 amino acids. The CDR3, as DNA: TGTGCCAGCAGCTTAGGGGGACAGGGGGCTTGGCAGCCCCAGCATTTT. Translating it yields CASSLGGQGAWQPQHF.

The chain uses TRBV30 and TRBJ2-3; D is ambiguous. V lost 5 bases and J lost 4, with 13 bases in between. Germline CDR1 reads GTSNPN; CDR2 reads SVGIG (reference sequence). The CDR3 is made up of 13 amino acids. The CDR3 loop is CAWSLRFPDTQYF. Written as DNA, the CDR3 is TGTGCCTGGTCCTTACGGTTCCCAGATACGCAGTATTTT.

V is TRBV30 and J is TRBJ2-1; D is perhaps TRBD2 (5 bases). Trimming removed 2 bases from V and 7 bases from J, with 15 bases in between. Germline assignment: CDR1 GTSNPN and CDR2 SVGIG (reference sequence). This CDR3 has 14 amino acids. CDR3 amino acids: CAWSRWTEGNEQFF. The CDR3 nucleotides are TGTGCCTGGAGTAGATGGACCGAGGGAAATGAGCAGTTCTTC.

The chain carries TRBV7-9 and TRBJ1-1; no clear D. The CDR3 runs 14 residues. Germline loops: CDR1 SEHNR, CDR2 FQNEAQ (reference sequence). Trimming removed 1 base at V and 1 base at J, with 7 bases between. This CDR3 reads CASSLERQNTEAFF. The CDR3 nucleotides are TGTGCCAGCAGCTTAGAGCGTCAGAACACTGAAGCTTTCTTT.

CDR3 protein: CASSEGGEPNYGYTF. The CDR3 nucleotides read TGTGCCAGCAGTGAGGGGGGGGAACCTAACTATGGCTACACCTTC. The chain couples TRBV6-4 to TRBJ1-2; a possible D gene is TRBD1 (5 bases). Germline CDR1 is MRHNA and CDR2 is SNTAGT. The CDR3 sequence is 15 residues long. V was trimmed by 3 bases and J by 0 bases, leaving 11 bases between them.

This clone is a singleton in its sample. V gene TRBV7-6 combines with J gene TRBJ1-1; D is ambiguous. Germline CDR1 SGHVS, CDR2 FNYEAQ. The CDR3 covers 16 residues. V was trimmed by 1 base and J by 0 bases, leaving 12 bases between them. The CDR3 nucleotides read TGTGCCAGCAGCTTAGAAGTAGGGAGGATGAACACTGAAGCTTTCTTT. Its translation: CASSLEVGRMNTEAFF.

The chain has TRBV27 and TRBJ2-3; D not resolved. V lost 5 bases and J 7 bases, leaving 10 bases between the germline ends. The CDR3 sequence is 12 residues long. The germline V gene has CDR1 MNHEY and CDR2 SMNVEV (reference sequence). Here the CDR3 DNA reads TGTGCCAGCAGTCCCACTGGTCATACGCAGTATTTT. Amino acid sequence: CASSPTGHTQYF.

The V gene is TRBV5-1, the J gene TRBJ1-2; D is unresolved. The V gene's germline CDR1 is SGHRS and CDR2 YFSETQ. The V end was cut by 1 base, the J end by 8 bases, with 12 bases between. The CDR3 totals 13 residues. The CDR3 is CASSLTADGGYTF. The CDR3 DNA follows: TGCGCCAGCAGCTTGACGGCCGACGGGGGCTACACCTTC.

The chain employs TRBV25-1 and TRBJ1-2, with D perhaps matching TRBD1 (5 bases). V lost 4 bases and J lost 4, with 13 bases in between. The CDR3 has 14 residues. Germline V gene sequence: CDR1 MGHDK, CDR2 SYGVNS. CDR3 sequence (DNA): TGTGCCAGCAGTGCAAAGGGGAAGGTCTATGGCTACACCTTC. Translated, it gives CASSAKGKVYGYTF.

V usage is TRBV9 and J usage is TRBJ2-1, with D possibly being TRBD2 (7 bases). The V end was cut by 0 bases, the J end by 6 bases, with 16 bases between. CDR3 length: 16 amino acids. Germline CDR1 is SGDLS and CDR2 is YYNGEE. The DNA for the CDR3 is TGTGCCAGCAGCGTAGGTGTTGGCGGGGGCTCCAATGAGCAGTTCTTC. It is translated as CASSVGVGGGSNEQFF.